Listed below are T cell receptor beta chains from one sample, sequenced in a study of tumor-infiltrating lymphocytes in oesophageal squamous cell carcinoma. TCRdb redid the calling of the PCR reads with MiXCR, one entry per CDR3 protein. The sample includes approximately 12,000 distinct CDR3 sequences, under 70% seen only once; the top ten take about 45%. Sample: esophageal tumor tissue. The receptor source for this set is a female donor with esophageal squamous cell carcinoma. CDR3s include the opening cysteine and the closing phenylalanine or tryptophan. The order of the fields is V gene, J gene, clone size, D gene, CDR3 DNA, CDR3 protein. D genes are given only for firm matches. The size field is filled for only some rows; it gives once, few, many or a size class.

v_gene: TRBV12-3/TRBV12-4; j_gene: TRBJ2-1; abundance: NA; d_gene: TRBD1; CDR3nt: TGTGCCAGCAGTGGACAGGGGAGCAATGAGCAGTTCTTC; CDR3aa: CASSGQGSNEQFF
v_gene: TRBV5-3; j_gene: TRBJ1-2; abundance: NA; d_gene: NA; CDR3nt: TGTGCCAGCAGCCTCGACAGAGAGTATGGCTACACCTTC; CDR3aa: CASSLDREYGYTF
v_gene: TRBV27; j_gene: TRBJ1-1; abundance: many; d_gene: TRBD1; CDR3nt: TGTGCCAGCAGTCCTCCAGGGGGCGAGGCTTTCTTT; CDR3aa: CASSPPGGEAFF
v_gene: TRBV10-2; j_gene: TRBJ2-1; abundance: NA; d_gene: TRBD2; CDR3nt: TGCGCCAGCAGGACTAGCGGAGCCAACAATGAGCAGTTCTTC; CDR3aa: CASRTSGANNEQFF
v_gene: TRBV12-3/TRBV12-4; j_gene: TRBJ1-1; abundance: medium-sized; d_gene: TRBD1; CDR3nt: TGTGCCAGCAGAACCAGGGGGAAGACTGAAGCTTTCTTT; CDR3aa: CASRTRGKTEAFF
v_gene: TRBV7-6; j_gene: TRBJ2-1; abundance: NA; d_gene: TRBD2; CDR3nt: TGTGCCAGCAGCCGGACTAGCGGAGCCTACAATGAGCAGTTCTTC; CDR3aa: CASSRTSGAYNEQFF
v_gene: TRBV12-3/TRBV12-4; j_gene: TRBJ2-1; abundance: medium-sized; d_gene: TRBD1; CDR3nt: TGTGCCAGCAGTAACGACAGGGGGCTTTTAAGCTCCTACAATGAGCAGTTCTTC; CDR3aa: CASSNDRGLLSSYNEQFF
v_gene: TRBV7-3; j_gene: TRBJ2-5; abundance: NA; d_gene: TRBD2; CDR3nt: TGTGCCAGCAGCTTCGATAGGACTAGACACCAAGAGACCCAGTACTTC; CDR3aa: CASSFDRTRHQETQYF
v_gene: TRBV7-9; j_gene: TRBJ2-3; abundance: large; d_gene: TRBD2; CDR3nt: TGTGCCAGCAGCTTAGTGGGACTAGCGGGAGGTGATACGCAGTATTTT; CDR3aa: CASSLVGLAGGDTQYF
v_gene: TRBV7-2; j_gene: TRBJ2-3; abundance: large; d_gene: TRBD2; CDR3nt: TGTGCCAGCAGCCCGACTAGCGGGGCAAACACAGATACGCAGTATTTT; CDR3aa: CASSPTSGANTDTQYF
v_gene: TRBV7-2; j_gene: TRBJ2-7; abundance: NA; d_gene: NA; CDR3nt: TGTGCCAGCAGCCGGGACCGTCGTTCCTACAATGAGCAGTACTTC; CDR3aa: CASSRDRRSYNEQYF
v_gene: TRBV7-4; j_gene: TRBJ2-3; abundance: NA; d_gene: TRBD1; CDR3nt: TGTGCCAGCAGCTTAATACAGGGGGGTCGGACAGATACGCAGTATTTT; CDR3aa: CASSLIQGGRTDTQYF
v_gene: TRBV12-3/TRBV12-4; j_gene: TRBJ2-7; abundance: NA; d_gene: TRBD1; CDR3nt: TGTGCCAGCAGTTTATATACGGACAGGGACTACGAGCAGTACTTC; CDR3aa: CASSLYTDRDYEQYF
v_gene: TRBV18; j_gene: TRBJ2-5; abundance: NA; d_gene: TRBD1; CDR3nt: TGTGCCAGCTCCGGCTCCGGGACAGGGGCAGAGACCCAGTACTTC; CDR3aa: CASSGSGTGAETQYF
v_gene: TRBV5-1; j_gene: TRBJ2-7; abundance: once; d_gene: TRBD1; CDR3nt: TGCGCCAGCAGCCTGACAGGGTCCGACGAGCAGTACTTC; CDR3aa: CASSLTGSDEQYF
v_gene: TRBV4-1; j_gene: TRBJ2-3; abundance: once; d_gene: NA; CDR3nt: TGCGCCAGCAGCCAGGGTTCTAGCGTTAGCACAGATACGCAGTATTTT; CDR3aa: CASSQGSSVSTDTQYF
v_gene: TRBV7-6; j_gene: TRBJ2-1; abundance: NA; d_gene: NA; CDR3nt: TGTGCTAGCAGCTCCGGGCCAAAATCGGTCGATGAGCAGTTCTTC; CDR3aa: CASSSGPKSVDEQFF
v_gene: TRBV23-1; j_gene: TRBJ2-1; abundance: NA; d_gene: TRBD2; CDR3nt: TGCGCCAGCAGCTCCGGACTAGCGGGTAATGAGCAGTTCTTC; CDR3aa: CASSSGLAGNEQFF
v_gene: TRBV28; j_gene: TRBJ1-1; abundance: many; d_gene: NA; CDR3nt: TGTGCCAGCAGTTTTTTGCGTCAGAACACTGAAGCTTTCTTT; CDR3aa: CASSFLRQNTEAFF
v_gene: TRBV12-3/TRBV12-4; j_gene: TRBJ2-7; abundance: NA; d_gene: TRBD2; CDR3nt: TGTGCCAGCAGCGGAGGACTAGGACCCCTCGAGCAGTACTTC; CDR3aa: CASSGGLGPLEQYF
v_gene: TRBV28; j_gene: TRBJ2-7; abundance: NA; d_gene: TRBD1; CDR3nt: TGTGCCAGCAGACTACAGTTACAGGGGTACGAGCAGTACTTC; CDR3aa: CASRLQLQGYEQYF
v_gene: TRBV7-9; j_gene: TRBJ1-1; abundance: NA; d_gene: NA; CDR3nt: TGTGCCAGCAGCTTCTATCTCGAGGTGGCTGAAGCTTTCTTT; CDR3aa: CASSFYLEVAEAFF
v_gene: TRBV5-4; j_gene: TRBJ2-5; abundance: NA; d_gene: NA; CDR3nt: TGTGCCAGCAGCTTGCAGGGATTGGGAGAATCACCCCTCCACTTC; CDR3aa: CASSLQGLGESPLHF
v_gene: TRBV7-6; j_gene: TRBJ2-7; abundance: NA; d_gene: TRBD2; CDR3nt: TGTGCCAGCAGCTTTCTAGCGGGAGAAGTCTACGAGCAGTACTTC; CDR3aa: CASSFLAGEVYEQYF
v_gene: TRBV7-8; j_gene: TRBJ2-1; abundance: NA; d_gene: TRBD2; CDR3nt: TGTGCCAGCAGCTTATTCAGGGTTGGGGAGCGCGGGAGGGCCGGTGAGCAGTTCTTC; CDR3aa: CASSLFRVGERGRAGEQFF
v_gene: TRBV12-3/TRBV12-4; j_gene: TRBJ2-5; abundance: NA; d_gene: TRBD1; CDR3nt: TGTGCCAGCAGCTTCTTCCCTTCAGGGGGCGTCGGAGAGACCCAGTACTTC; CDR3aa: CASSFFPSGGVGETQYF
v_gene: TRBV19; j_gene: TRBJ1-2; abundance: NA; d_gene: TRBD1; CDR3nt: TGTGCCAGTAGCCACACAGGGGTATGGGGTCATGGCTACACCTTC; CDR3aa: CASSHTGVWGHGYTF
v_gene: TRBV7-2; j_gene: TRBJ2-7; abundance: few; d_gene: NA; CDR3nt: TGTGCCAGCAGCCCCAGGGTATCCTACGAGCAGTACTTC; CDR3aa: CASSPRVSYEQYF
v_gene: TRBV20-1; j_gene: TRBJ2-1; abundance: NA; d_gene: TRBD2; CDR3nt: TGCAGTGCTAGAGATCCGAAAAAGACTAGCGGGAAGAACAATGAGCAGTTCTTC; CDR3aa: CSARDPKKTSGKNNEQFF
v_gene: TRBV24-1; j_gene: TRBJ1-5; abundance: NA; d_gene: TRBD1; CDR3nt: TGTGCCAGCAGGACGACGGACAGGGGGGGGCCCCAGCATTTT; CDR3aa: CASRTTDRGGPQHF
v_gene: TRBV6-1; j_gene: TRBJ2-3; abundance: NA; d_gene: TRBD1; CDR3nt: TGTGCCAGCAGGAGACAGGGGACAGATACGCAGTATTTT; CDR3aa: CASRRQGTDTQYF
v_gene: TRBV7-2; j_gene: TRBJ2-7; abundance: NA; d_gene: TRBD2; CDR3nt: TGTGCCAGCAGCTCGACCCGGACTAGCGGGAGGGCCCTCTCCTACGAGCAGTACTTC; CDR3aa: CASSSTRTSGRALSYEQYF
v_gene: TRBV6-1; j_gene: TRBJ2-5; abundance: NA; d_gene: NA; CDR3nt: TGTGCCAGCAGTGAATTCGAGCAAGAGACCCAGTACTTC; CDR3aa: CASSEFEQETQYF
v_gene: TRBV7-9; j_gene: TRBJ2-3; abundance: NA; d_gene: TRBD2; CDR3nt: TGTGCCAGCAGCTTAGCAGCGGGGAGCACAGATACGCAGTATTTT; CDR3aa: CASSLAAGSTDTQYF
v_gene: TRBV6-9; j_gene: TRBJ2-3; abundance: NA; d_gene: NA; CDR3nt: TGTGCCAGCAGTATTACATATGGGGCAGATACGCAGTATTTT; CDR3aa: CASSITYGADTQYF
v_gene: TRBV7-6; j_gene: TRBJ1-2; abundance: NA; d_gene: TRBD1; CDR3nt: TGTGCCAGCAGCTTGGGACAGGGTGGCTATGGCTACACCTTC; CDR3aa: CASSLGQGGYGYTF
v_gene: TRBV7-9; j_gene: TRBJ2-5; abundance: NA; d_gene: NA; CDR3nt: TGTGCCAGCAGCCCCGCCGGGAAGGAAGAGACCCAGTACTTC; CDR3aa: CASSPAGKEETQYF
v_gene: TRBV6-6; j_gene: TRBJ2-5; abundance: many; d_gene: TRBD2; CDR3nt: TGTGCCAGCAGTTACTCAGGACTAGCGGGAGAAGGCGCAGAGACCCAGTACTTC; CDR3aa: CASSYSGLAGEGAETQYF
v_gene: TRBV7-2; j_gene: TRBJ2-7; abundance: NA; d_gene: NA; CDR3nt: TGTGCCAGCAGCCCCTGGAGCAGGTCGGCCTACGAGCAGTACTTC; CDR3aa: CASSPWSRSAYEQYF
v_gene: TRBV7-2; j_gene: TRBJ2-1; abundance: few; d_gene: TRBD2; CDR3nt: TGTGCCAGCAGCTTAGATAGCGGGGGTGTCAATGAGCAGTTCTTC; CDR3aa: CASSLDSGGVNEQFF
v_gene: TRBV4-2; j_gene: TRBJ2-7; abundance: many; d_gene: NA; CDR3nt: TGTGCCAGCAGCCAAGTTTCCCACGAGCAGTACTTC; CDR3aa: CASSQVSHEQYF
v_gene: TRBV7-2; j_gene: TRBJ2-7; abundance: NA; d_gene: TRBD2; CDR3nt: TGTGCCAGCAGCTTAGAGCCCCCCGCGACTAGCGGGAGTAGCTACGAGCAGTACTTC; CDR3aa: CASSLEPPATSGSSYEQYF
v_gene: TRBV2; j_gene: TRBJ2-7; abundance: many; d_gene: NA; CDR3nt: TGTGCCAGCGTGCGGGACAGCTACGAGCAGTACTTC; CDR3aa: CASVRDSYEQYF
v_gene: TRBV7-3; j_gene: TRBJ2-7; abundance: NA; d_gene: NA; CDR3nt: TGTGCCAGCAGCTTTTTACTCGGCCGCTCATTGGGGGGCGAGCAGTACTTC; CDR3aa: CASSFLLGRSLGGEQYF
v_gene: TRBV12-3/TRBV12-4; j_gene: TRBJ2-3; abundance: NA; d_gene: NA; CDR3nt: TGTGCCAGCAGTCCCACAGGGAATCGGTACACAGATACGCAGTATTTT; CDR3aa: CASSPTGNRYTDTQYF
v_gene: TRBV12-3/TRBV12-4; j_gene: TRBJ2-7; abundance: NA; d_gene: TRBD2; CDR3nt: TGTGCCAGCAGTTTGTGGGGGGAGGGTTACAATGAGCAGTACTTC; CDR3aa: CASSLWGEGYNEQYF
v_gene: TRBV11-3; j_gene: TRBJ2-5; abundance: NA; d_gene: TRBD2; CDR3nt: TGTGCCAGCAGCCTGGGACTACCTTTCGGGGAGGGAGAGACCCAGTACTTC; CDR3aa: CASSLGLPFGEGETQYF
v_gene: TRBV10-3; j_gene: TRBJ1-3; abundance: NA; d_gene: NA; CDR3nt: TGTGCCACACAGACAGGACTCTCTGGAAACACCATATATTTT; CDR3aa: CATQTGLSGNTIYF
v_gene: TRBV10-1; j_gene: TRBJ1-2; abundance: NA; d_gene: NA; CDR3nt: TGCGCCAGCAGTGAGTCTTACGGGTCTGGCTACACCTTC; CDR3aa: CASSESYGSGYTF
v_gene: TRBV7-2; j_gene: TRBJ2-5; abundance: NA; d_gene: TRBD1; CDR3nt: TGTGCCAGCAGCTTAGGTGCCAGGGGGTCAGAGACCCAGTACTTC; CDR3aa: CASSLGARGSETQYF
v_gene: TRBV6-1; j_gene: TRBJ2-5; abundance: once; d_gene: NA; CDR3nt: TGTGCCAGCACACTCCAAGGTACCCAGTACTTC; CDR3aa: CASTLQGTQYF
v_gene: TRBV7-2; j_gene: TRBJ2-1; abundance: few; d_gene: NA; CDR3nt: TGTGCCAGCAGCCCCCCGACTAGGAACAATGAGCAGTTCTTC; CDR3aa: CASSPPTRNNEQFF
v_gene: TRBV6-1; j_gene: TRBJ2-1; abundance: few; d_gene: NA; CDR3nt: TGTGCCAGCAGTTCAGGGGACGCCTACAATGAGCAGTTCTTC; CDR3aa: CASSSGDAYNEQFF
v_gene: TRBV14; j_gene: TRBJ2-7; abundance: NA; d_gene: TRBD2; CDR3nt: TGTGCCAGCAGCCAACTTGCGGGAGTGGTATACGAGCAGTACTTC; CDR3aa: CASSQLAGVVYEQYF
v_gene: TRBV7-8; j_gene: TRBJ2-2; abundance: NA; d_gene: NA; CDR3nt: TGTGCCAGCAGCTTTCGACTGCCGAACACCGGGGAGCTGTTTTTT; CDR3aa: CASSFRLPNTGELFF
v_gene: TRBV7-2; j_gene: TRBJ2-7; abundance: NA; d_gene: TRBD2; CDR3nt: TGTGCCAGCAGCTTAGGAACTAGCGGGGGGGCCTCTAGCGAGCAGTACTTC; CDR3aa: CASSLGTSGGASSEQYF
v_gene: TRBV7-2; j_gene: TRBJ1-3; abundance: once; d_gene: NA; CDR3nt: TGTGCCAGCAGGGGTTCCGGAAACACCATATATTTT; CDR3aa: CASRGSGNTIYF
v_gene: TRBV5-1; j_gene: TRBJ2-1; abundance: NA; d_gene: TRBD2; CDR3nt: TGCGCCAGCAGCTTCGGAGCGGGATGGGGGAATGAGCAGTTCTTC; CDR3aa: CASSFGAGWGNEQFF
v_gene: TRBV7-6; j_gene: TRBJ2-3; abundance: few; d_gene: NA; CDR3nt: TGTGCCAGCAGCCTCGGACCAGATACGCAGTATTTT; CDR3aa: CASSLGPDTQYF
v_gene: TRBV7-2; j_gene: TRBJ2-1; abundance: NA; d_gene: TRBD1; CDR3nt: TGTGCCAGCAGCTTAAGGCCACAGGGGAGCTCCTACAATGAGCAGTTCTTC; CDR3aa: CASSLRPQGSSYNEQFF